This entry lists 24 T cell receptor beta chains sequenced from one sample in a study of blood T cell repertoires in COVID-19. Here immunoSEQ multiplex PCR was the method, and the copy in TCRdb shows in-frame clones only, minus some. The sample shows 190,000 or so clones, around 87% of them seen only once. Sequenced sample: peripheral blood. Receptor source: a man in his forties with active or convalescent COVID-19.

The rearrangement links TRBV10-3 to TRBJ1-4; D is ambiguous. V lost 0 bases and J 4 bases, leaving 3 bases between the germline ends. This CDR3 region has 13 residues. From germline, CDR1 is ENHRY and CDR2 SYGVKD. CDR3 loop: CAISESGNEKLFF. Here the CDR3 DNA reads TGTGCCATCAGTGAGTCCGGTAATGAAAAACTGTTTTTT.

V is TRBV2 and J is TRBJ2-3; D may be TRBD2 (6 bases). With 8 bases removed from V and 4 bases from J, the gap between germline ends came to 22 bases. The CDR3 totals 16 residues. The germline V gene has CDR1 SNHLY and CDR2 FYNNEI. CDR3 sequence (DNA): TGTGCCAGCTTCGGTCTCCAGGGAGCGGGCCCAGATACGCAGTATTTT. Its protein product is CASFGLQGAGPDTQYF.

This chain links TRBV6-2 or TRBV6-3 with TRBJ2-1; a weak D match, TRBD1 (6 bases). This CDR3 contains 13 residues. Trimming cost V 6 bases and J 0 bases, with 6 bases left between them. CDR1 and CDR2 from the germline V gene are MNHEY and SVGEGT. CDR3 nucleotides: TGTGCCAGCAGCAGGGGCTCCTACAATGAGCAGTTCTTC. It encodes CASSRGSYNEQFF.

The CDR3 DNA is TGTGCCAGCAGCCAAGGAGGGGACACTGGCTACACCTTC. This codes for CASSQGGDTGYTF. The chain links TRBV3-1 (or the pseudogene TRBV3-2) to TRBJ1-2, with D maybe TRBD1 (6 bases). This CDR3 region has 13 residues. CDR1 and CDR2 (germline): LGHDT, YNNKEL (reference sequence). The ends were cut back, 1 base at V and 7 bases at J, with 10 bases in the middle.

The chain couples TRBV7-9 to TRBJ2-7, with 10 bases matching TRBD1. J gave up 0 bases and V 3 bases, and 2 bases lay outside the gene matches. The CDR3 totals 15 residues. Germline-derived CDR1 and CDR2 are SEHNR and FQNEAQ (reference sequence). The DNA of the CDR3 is TGTGCCAGCAGCTTGGGACAGGGGAGCTCCTACGAGCAGTACTTC. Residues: CASSLGQGSSYEQYF. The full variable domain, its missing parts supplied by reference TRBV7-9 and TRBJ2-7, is DTGVSQNPRHKITKRGQNVTFRCDPISEHNRLYWYRQTLGQGPEFLTYFQNEAQLEKSRLLSDRFSAERPKGSFSTLEIQRTEQGDSAMYLCASSLGQGSSYEQYFGPGTRLTVT.

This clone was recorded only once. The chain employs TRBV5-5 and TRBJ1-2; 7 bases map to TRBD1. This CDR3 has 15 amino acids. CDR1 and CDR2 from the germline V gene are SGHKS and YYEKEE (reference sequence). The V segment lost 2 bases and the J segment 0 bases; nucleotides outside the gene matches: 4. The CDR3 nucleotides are TGTGCCAGCAGCTTATCGGGACAGACTAACTATGGCTACACCTTC. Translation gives CASSLSGQTNYGYTF.

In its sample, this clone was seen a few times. The CDR3 DNA follows: TGTGCCAGCAGTGTCGCAGGGCTAGGCTACGAGCAGTACTTC. This encodes CASSVAGLGYEQYF. This chain links TRBV2 with TRBJ2-7, with a tentative D call TRBD1 (5 bases). CDR1 SNHLY and CDR2 FYNNEI come from the germline V gene. The ends were cut back, 4 bases at V and 3 bases at J, with 13 bases in the middle. The CDR3 extends over 14 amino acids.

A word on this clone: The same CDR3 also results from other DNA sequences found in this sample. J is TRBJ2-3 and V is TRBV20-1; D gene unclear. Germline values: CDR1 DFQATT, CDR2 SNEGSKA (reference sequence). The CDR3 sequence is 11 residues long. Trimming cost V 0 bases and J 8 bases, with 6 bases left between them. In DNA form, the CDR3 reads TGCAGTGCTAGAGATCTTAGTACGCAGTATTTT. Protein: CSARDLSTQYF.

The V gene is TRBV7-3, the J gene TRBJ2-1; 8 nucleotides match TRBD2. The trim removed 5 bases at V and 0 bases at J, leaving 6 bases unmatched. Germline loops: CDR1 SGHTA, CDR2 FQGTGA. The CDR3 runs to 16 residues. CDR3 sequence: CASSPHSGDSYNEQFF. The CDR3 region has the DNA TGTGCCAGCAGCCCTCATAGCGGGGACTCCTACAATGAGCAGTTCTTC.

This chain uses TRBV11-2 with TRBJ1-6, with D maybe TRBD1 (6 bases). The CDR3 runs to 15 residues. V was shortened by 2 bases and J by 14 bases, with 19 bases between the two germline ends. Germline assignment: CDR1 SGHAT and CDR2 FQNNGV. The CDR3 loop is CASSLRLGAGSALHF. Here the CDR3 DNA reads TGTGCCAGCAGCTTAAGGTTGGGGGCAGGCTCAGCCCTCCACTTT.

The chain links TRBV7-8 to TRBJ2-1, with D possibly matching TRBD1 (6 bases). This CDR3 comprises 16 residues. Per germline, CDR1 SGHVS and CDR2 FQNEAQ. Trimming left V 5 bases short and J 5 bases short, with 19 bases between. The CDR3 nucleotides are TGTGCCAGCAGCCCCGGACAGACCTACTCGAACAATGAGCAGTTCTTC. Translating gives CASSPGQTYSNNEQFF.

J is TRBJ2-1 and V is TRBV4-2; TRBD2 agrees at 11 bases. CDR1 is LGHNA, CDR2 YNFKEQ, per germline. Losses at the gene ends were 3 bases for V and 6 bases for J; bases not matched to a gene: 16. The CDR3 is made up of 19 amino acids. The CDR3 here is CASSHPWTGPSGGSNEQFF. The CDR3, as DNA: TGTGCCAGCAGCCATCCATGGACCGGTCCTAGCGGGGGGAGCAATGAGCAGTTCTTC.

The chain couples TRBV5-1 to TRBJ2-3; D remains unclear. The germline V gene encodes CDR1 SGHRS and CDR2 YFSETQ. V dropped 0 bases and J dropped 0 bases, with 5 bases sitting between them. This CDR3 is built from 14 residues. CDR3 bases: TGCGCCAGCAGCTTGGAGCTGAGCACAGATACGCAGTATTTT. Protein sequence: CASSLELSTDTQYF.

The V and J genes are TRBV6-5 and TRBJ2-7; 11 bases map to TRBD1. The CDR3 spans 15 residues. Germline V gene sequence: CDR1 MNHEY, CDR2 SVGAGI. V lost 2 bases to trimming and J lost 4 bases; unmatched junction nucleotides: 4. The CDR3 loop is CASSYPGQGAYEQYF. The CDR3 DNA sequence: TGTGCCAGCAGTTACCCCGGACAGGGGGCTTACGAGCAGTACTTC.

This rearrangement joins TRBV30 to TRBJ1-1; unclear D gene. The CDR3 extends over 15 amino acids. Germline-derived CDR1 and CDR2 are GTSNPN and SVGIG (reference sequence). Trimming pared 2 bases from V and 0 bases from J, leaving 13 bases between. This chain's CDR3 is CAWSPTVRVNTEAFF. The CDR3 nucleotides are TGTGCCTGGAGTCCCACGGTACGGGTGAACACTGAAGCTTTCTTT.

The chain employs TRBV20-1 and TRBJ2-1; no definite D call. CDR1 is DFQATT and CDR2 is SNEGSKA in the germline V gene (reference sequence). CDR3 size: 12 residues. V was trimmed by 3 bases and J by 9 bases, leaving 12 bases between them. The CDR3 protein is CSASRDPLEQFF. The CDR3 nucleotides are TGCAGTGCTAGTCGAGATCCTCTTGAGCAGTTCTTC.

CDR3 DNA: TGTGCCAGCAGCCAAGAGGACAGCTTCCAAGAGACCCAGTACTTC. It specifies CASSQEDSFQETQYF. The rearrangement uses TRBV4-2 and TRBJ2-5; D possibly corresponds to TRBD1 (6 bases). Germline loops: CDR1 LGHNA, CDR2 YNFKEQ. This CDR3 is built from 15 residues. The V gene lost 0 bases and the J gene lost 1 base, with 9 bases spanning the gap.

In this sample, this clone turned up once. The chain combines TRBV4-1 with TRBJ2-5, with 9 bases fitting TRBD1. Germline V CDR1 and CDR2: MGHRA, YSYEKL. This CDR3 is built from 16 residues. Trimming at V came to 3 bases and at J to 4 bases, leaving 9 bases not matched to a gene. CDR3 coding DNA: TGCGCCAGCAGCCAGACCCACCTGGGACAGGGAGAGACCCAGTACTTC. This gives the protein CASSQTHLGQGETQYF.

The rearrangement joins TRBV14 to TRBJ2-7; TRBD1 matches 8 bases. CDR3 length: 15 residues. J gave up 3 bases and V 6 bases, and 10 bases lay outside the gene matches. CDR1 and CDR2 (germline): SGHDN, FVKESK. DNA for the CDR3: TGTGCCAGCAGTCGACCGGGACAGGCGCTCTACGAGCAGTACTTC. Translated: CASSRPGQALYEQYF.

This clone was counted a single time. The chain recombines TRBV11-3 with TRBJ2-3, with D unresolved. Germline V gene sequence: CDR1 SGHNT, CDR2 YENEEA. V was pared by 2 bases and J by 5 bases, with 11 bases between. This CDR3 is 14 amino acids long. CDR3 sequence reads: CASSLRSVRDTQYF. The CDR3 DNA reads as TGTGCCAGCAGCTTACGTTCCGTCCGAGATACGCAGTATTTT.

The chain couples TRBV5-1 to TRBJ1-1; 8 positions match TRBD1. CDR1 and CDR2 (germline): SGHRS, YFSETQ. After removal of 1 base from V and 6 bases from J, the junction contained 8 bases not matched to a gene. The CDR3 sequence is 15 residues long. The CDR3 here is CASSLQTGAFSEAFF. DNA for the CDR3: TGCGCCAGCAGCTTGCAGACAGGGGCTTTCTCTGAAGCTTTCTTT. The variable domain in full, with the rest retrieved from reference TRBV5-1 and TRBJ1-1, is KAGVTQTPRYLIKTRGQQVTLSCSPISGHRSVSWYQQTPGQGLQFLFEYFSETQRNKGNFPGRFSGRQFSNSRSEMNVSTLELGDSALYLCASSLQTGAFSEAFFGQGTRLTVV.

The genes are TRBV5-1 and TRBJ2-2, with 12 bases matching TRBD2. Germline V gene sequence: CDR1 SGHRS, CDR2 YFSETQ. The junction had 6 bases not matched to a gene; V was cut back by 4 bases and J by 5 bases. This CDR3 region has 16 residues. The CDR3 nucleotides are TGCGCCAGCAGCCCAGGACTAGCGGGGCGGACCGGGGAGCTGTTTTTT. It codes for CASSPGLAGRTGELFF.

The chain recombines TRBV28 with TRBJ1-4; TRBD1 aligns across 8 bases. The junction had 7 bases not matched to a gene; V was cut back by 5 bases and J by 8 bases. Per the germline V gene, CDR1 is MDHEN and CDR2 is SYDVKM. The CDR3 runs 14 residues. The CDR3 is CASSQQGGKEKLFF. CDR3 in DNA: TGTGCCAGCAGTCAACAGGGGGGAAAGGAAAAACTGTTTTTT. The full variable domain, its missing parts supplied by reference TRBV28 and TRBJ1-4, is DVKVTQSSRYLVKRTGEKVFLECVQDMDHENMFWYRQDPGLGLRLIYFSYDVKMKEKGDIPEGYSVSREKKERFSLILESASTNQTSMYLCASSQQGGKEKLFFGSGTQLSVL.

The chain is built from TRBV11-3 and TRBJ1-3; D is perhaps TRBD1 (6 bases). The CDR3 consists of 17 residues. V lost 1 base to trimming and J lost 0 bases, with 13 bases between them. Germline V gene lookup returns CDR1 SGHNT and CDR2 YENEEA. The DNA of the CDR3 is TGTGCCAGCAGCTTAGTGGGGACACGAGACTCTGGAAACACCATATATTTT. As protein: CASSLVGTRDSGNTIYF.